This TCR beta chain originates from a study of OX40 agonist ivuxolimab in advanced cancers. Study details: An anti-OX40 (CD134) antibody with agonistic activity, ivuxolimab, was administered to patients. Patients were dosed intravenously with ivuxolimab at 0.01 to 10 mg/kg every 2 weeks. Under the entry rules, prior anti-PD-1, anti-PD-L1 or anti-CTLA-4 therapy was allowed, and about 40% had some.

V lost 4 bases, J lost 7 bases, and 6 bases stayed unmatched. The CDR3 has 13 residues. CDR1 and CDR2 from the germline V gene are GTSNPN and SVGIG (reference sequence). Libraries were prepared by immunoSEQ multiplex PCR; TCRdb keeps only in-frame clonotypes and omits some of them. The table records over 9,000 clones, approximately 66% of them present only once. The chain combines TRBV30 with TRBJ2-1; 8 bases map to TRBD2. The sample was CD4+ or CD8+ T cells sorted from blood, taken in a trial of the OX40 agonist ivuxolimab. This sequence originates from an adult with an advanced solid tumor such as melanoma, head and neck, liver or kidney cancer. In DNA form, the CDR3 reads TGTGCCTGGATGGGCGGGGGGAAGAATGAGCAGTTCTTC. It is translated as CAWMGGGKNEQFF.